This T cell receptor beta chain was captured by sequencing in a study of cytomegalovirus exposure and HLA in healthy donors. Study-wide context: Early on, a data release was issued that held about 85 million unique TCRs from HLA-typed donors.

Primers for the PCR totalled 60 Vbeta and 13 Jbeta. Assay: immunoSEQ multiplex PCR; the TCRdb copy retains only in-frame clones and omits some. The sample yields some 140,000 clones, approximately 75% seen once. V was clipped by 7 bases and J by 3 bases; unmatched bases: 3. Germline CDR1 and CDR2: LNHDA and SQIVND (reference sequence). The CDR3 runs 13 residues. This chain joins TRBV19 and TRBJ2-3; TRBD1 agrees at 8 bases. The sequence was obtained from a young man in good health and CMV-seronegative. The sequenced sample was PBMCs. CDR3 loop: CASTDRGTDTQYF. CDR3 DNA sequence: TGTGCCAGTACTGACAGGGGAACAGATACGCAGTATTTT.